This T cell receptor beta chain was observed in a study of PD-1 blockade in mismatch repair-deficient tumors (dated by TCRdb to the late 2010s). Background for the entire study: Between late 2013 and September 2016, the trial enrolled 85 to 100 consecutive patients with 12 mismatch repair-deficient cancer types, every one of whom had been previously treated and was progressing. Tumor-associated T cell clones were tracked in the peripheral blood of patients responding to PD-1 blockade by deep sequencing of TCR CDR3 regions.

For every enrolled patient, mismatch repair deficiency was confirmed by either polymerase chain reaction or immunohistochemistry. Three patients who responded to pembrolizumab therapy underwent TCR sequencing. The phase II trial prospectively tested pembrolizumab PD-1 blockade in advanced mismatch repair-deficient cancers regardless of tissue of origin. Serial peripheral blood T cell samples were collected before and at multiple times after starting PD-1 blockade. Blood sampling times were reported as weeks after the first pembrolizumab dose. Libraries were prepared through the immunoSEQ multiplex PCR assay. Held by TCRdb, this immuneACCESS table contains in-frame sequences only and omits some clones. Under half of the omission traces to an unresolved V gene where checked; the cause of the rest is unknown. Across this sample there are about 130,000 clones, with around nine tenths seen only once. Together, the top ten hold 10% to 15% of the sample.

The CDR3 goes from the cysteine to the phenylalanine over 13 residues. Only the CDR3 part of the read is kept: 39 bases, read in frame from the first base. The junction carries 13 bases between V and J, which are trimmed by 5 bases and 2 bases respectively. CDR1 and CDR2 were assigned from the germline V gene (reference sequence) as GTSNPN and SVGIG. Overall study results and their limits: Tumor-resident clones, often undetectable in blood before treatment, expanded rapidly after pembrolizumab and then contracted, generally before radiologic responses.

Note on this clone: The target of this receptor is not known. The record has no base qualities; no much larger clone is one base away.

The source is an adult with mismatch repair-deficient cancer. The sequences come from peripheral blood, collected 70 to 73 weeks after starting pembrolizumab. The V and J segments used are TRBV30 and TRBJ2-7, with TRBD2 tentatively as D gene (7 bases match). The sequenced DNA is TGTGCCTGGTTCGGGGGGCTTCCCTACGAGCAGTACTTC. Translated, it gives CAWFGGLPYEQYF.